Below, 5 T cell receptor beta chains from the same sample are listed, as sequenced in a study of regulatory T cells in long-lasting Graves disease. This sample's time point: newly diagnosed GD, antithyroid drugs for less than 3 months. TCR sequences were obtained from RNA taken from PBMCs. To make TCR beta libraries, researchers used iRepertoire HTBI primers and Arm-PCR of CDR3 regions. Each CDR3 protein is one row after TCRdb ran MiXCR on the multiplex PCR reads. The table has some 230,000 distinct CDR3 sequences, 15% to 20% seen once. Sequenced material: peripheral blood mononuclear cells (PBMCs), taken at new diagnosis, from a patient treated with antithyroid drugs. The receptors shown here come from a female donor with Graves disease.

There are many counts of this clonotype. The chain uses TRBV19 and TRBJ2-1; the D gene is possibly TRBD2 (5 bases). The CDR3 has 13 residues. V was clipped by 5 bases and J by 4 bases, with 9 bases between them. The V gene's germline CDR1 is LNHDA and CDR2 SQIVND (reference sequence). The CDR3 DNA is TGTGCCAGTAGTCCACGAGGGTACAATGAGCAGTTCTTC. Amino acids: CASSPRGYNEQFF.

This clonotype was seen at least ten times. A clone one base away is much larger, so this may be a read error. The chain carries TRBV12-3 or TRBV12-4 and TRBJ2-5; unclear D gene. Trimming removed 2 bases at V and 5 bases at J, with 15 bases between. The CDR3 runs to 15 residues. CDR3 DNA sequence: TGTGCCAGCAGTTTACGTGCCGCCAAGGCGGAGACCCAGTACTTC. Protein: CASSLRAAKAETQYF.

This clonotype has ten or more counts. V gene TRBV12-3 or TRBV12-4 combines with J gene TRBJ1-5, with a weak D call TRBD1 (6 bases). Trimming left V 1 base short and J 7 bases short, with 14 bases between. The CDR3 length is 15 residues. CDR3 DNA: TGTGCCAGCAGTTTAGGGGGACAAGGGAGGCAGCCCCAGCATTTT. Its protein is CASSLGGQGRQPQHF.

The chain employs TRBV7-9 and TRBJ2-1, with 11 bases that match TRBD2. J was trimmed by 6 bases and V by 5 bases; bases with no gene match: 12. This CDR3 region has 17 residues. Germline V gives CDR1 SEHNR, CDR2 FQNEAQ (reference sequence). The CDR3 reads CASSPPYGTSGANEQFF. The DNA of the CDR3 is TGTGCCAGCAGCCCCCCCTACGGGACTAGCGGAGCCAATGAGCAGTTCTTC.

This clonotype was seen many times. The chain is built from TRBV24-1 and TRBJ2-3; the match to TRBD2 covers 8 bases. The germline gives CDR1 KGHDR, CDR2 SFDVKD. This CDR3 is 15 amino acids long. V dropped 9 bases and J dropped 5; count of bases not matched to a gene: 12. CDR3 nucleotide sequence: TGTGCCACCGCCGTTGCGGGAGGTGGTGGAGATACGCAGTATTTT. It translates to CATAVAGGGGDTQYF.